This TCR beta chain was captured in a study of T cell changes during pregnancy in multiple sclerosis. Profiled with immunoSEQ multiplex PCR; TCRdb holds only in-frame clones, not every one. The sample holds roughly 76,000 clones; about 93% are singletons and the top ten take just under 0.3%. Per germline, CDR1 MGHRA and CDR2 YSYEKL. This CDR3 has 17 residues. V lost 1 base and J lost 1; bases outside the gene matches: 6. The sequenced sample was CD4+ T cells from peripheral blood mononuclear cells, obtained after pregnancy. The chain joins TRBV4-1 to TRBJ2-5; 10 bases fit TRBD2. The TCR sequence derives from a female donor with multiple sclerosis, enrolled in a pregnancy study. The chain's CDR3 is CASSQARLAGPQETQYF. The CDR3 DNA sequence: TGCGCCAGCAGCCAAGCGCGACTAGCGGGCCCCCAAGAGACCCAGTACTTC.